This T cell receptor beta chain was sequenced in a study of blood T cell repertoires in COVID-19. Study-level information: There were acute and convalescent COVID-19 samples, and they came from the United States, Italy and Spain. The analysed material was cDNA or gDNA that came from T cells, B-cell-depleted T cells, or PBMCs.

The CDR3 sequence is 15 residues long. V lost 4 bases, J lost 2 bases, and 8 bases stayed unmatched. From germline, CDR1 is SGHNT and CDR2 YYREEE (reference sequence). In the original processing: Cell counts per sample came from amplifying reference gene primers. Clones were sequenced by immunoSEQ multiplex PCR, and TCRdb holds only the in-frame ones, with some missing. V and J calls and clone size are copied from that table; D and trimming were computed from the DNA. The sample lists 40,000 to 60,000 clones, approximately 84% occurring once. The Seattle patients joined while their infection was active and were tracked longitudinally afterward.

Sequencing was performed on peripheral blood. This chain joins TRBV5-4 and TRBJ2-7; TRBD1 matches 8 bases. The clonotype was recovered from a woman older than 75 with COVID-19, enrolled during active disease. The CDR3 region has the DNA TGTGCCAGCAGCATTGGACAGGGCCGCGCCTACGAGCAGTACTTC. Its protein is CASSIGQGRAYEQYF.